The present T cell receptor (beta chain) was sequenced within a study of CD39 and CD103 CD8 tumor-infiltrating T cells (dated by TCRdb to 2016 to 2018). Turning to the overall study: Repertoire comparisons were shown for an HPV-positive HNSCC, an HPV-negative HNSCC, an ovarian cancer and a melanoma patient. TCRbeta CDR3 deep sequencing compared repertoires of CD8 TIL subsets defined by CD103 and CD39 with peripheral memory CD8 T cells.

Patients were not receiving therapy at sample collection, though earlier treatments ranged from chemotherapy, radiotherapy, surgery and immunotherapy to none. After thawing, cells were enriched for T lymphocytes using a negative-selection kit, and EpCAM beads were added for tumor-infiltrating lymphocytes. Memory CD8 T cells were sorted as CD8+CD4-CD45RA- cells regardless of CCR7 expression. Before analysis, peripheral blood mononuclear cells were separated on a Ficoll-Paque PLUS gradient and then cryopreserved. Populations were sorted to approximately 99% purity on a FACSAria II, and cell pellets were frozen for TCR sequencing without culture. Study-wide findings and limitations: Compared with DN and SP CD8 TILs and with blood memory CD8 T cells, DP CD8 TILs appeared more oligoclonal, with the top 30 clonotypes covering roughly 50-90%. Clonotypes from DP TILs were seldom detected in blood or uninvolved lymph node, while clonotypes from DN TILs overlapped to a large extent with peripheral memory CD8 repertoires.

From roughly 10,000 to 100,000 sorted cells per subset, genomic DNA was extracted using the DNeasy Blood and Tissue Kit. TCRbeta V-J or V-D-J regions were sequenced and mapped by the immunoSEQ service, with coverage above 10x per sample. The paper's data handling went like this. Only productive rearrangements exported from the immunoSEQ Analyzer platform were analyzed, with clonality assessed on the 500 most abundant clones. The Morisita-Horn similarity index and the Jaccard index were used to quantify the overlap in repertoires between populations. Morisita-Horn similarity between CD8 T-cell subset TCR repertoires was measured in roughly six cancer patients. The source is immuneACCESS, and TCRdb retained only in-frame sequences with V and J called. Part of the clones is not carried over; for the studies checked, unresolved V genes explain less than half of this, and the remainder is unexplained. The V and J calls and clone size come from that table; D and trimming were worked out from the DNA. This sample lists about 17,000 clones; under 95% were detected once. About 4.5% of the sample goes to the ten largest clones.

About this clone itself: There is no known antigen for this receptor. Nothing much larger sits one base from this clone, and base qualities are not available.

At the junction V is shortened by 2 bases and J by 2 bases, with 10 bases in between. CDR1 and CDR2, looked up from the germline V gene (reference sequence), are LNHDA and SQIVND. The CDR3, from cysteine to phenylalanine, totals 14 residues. Only the CDR3 portion is preserved as DNA: 42 bases, with reading frame beginning at the first base. The chain links TRBV19 with TRBJ2-7, and TRBD2 may be the D gene, going by 6 matching bases. The sample consisted of CD8+ T cells sorted from blood. What this sample's cell subset or site label stands for: total memory CD8 T cells (CD45RA-CCR7+/-) from blood or uninvolved lymph node. The TCR comes from a human donor with head and neck squamous cell carcinoma. The bases are TGTGCCAGTAGTATATTTTCGGGAGCCTACGAGCAGTACTTC. Translated, it reads CASSIFSGAYEQYF.